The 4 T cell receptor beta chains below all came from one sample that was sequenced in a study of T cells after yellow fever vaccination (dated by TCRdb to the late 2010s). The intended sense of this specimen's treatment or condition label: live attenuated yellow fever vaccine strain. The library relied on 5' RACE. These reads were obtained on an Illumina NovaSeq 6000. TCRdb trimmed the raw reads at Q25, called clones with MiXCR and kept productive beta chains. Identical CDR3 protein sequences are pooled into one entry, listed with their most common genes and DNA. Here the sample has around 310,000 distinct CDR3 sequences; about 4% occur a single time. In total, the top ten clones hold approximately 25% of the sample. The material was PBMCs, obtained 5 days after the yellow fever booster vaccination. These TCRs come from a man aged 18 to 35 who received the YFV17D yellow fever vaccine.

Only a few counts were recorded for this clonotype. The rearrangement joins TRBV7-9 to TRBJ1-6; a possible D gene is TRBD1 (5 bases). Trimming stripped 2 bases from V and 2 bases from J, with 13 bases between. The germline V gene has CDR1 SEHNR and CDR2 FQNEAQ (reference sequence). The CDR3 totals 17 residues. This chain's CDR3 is CASSLTPGIAYNSPLHF. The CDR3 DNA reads TGTGCCAGCAGCTTAACTCCAGGGATCGCCTATAATTCACCCCTCCACTTT.

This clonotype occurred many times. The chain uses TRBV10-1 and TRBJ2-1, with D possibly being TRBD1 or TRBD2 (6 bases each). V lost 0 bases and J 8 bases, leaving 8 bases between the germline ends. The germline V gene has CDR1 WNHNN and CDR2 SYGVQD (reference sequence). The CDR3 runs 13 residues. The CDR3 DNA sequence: TGCGCCAGCAGTGAGTCCGGGGGCTATGAGCAGTTCTTC. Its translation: CASSESGGYEQFF.

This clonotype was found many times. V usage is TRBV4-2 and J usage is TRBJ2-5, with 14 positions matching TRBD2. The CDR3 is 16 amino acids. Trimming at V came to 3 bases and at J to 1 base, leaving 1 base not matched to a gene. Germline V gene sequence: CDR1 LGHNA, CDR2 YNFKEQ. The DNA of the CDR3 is TGTGCCAGCAGCCAGGGACTAGCGGGAGCCCAAGAGACCCAGTACTTC. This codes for CASSQGLAGAQETQYF.

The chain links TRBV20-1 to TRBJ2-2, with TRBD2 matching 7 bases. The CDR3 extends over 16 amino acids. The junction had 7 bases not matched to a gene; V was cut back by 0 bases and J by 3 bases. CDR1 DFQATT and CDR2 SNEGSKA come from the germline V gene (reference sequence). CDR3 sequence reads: CSARDLRLAYTGELFF. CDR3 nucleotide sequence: TGCAGTGCTAGAGATCTCAGACTAGCTTACACCGGGGAGCTGTTTTTT.